This paragraph covers one T cell receptor beta chain sequence. This entry is derived from a study of blood T cell repertoires in COVID-19. Background on the study: Specimens from acute and convalescent COVID-19 originated in the United States, Italy and Spain.

CDR1 and CDR2 from the germline V gene are KGHSH and LQKENI. There are 13 residues in the CDR3. Trimming left V 2 bases short and J 6 bases short, with 7 bases between. In the study's own analysis: Cell counts per sample came from amplifying reference gene primers. Produced via immunoSEQ multiplex PCR; TCRdb's table is partial and in-frame only. That table gives V, J and clone size, and the DNA gave D and trimming. The sample records under 300,000 clones, around 86% being singletons. Sequencing was carried out using peripheral blood. This receptor was identified in a woman aged 40 to 50 who had recovered from COVID-19. The chain joins TRBV18 to TRBJ1-4; no clear D. The CDR3 spells CASSPARDEKLFF. CDR3 coding DNA: TGTGCCAGCTCACCAGCTAGAGATGAAAAACTGTTTTTT.